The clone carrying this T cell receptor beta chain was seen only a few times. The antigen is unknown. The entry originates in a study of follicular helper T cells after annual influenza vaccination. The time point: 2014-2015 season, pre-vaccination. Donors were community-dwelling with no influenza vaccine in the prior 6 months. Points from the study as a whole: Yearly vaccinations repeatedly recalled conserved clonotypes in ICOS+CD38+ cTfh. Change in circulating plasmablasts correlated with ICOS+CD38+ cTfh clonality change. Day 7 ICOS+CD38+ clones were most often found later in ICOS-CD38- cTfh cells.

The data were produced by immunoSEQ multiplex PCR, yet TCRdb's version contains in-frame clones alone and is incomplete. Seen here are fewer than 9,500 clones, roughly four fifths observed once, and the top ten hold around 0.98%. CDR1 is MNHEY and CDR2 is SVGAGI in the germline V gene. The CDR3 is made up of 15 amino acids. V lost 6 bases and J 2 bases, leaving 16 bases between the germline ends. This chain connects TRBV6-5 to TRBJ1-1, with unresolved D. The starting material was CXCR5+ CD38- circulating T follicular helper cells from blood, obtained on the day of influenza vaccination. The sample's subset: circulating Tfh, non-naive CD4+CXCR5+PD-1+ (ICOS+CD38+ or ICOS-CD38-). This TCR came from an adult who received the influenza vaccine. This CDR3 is CASRPTDLTNTEAFF. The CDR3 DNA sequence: TGTGCCAGCAGACCCACAGACCTAACCAACACTGAAGCTTTCTTT.